This T cell receptor beta chain was captured in a study of T cells expressing NK-cell markers. About the study: Among the eight sequenced donors, seven tested HCMV-seropositive and one tested seronegative.

CDR1 is MNHNS, CDR2 SASEGT, per germline. This CDR3 spans 16 amino acids. No DNA is given; TCRdb re-called the 5' RACE reads and lists each CDR3 protein once. The sample data list a few hundred thousand distinct CDR3 sequences. The sequenced sample consisted of blood T cells: a sorted CD56 or NKG2C T cell subset, CD4+ or CD8+ T cells, or bulk PBMC T cells (not recorded which). The J gene is TRBJ2-7, the V gene TRBV6-1; without DNA, the TCRdb call of TRBD1 cannot be checked. The sequence derives from a man aged 18 to 30 in good health. This CDR3 is CASSDDWDKSSYEQYF.